The 28 T cell receptor beta chains reported below all come from one sample, sequenced in a study of T cell repertoires in cytomegalovirus infection. TCRdb processed the reads anew with MiXCR; each CDR3 protein has one entry. Of about 230,000 distinct CDR3 sequences in the sample, approximately 7% were seen once. Sequenced input: PBMCs. These TCRs come from a human donor in good health (CMV status not recorded). Some clones in this sample may be carry-over from other donors' samples.

Only a few counts were recorded for this clonotype. The chain carries TRBV29-1 and TRBJ2-1, with 10 bases that match TRBD1. CDR1 and CDR2 (germline): SQVTM, ANQGSEA. The junction had 7 bases not matched to a gene; V was cut back by 8 bases and J by 3 bases. There are 14 residues in the CDR3. This CDR3 is CSLFRDRGYNEQFF. DNA of the CDR3: TGCAGCTTGTTTCGGGACAGGGGCTACAATGAGCAGTTCTTC.

This clonotype was counted many times. This sequence joins TRBV29-1 and TRBJ2-3; D perhaps matches TRBD1 (6 bases). Trimming removed 6 bases at V and 6 bases at J, with 19 bases between. The germline gives CDR1 SQVTM, CDR2 ANQGSEA. CDR3 length: 14 residues. CDR3 sequence (DNA): TGCAGCGTCGGAGATGGCAGGGGTTCGGATACGCAGTATTTT. Amino acids: CSVGDGRGSDTQYF.

This clonotype was seen at least ten times. This chain joins TRBV29-1 and TRBJ2-1; 15 bases agree with TRBD2. Germline assignment: CDR1 SQVTM and CDR2 ANQGSEA. V lost 7 bases, J lost 7 bases, and 5 bases stayed unmatched. This CDR3 contains 14 residues. CDR3: CSAGTSGGWNEQFF. In nucleotides, the CDR3 is TGCAGCGCCGGGACTAGCGGGGGGTGGAATGAGCAGTTCTTC.

The table lists this clonotype with many counts. The V and J genes are TRBV10-3 and TRBJ1-1, with D perhaps matching TRBD1 (5 bases). Germline CDR1 reads ENHRY; CDR2 reads SYGVKD. The CDR3 runs to 13 residues. With 8 bases removed from V and 3 bases from J, the gap between germline ends came to 13 bases. In DNA, the CDR3 is TGTGCCATCGGGGCGGGTATGGACACTGAAGCTTTCTTT. Translation gives CAIGAGMDTEAFF.

This clonotype has ten or more counts. J is TRBJ1-2 and V is TRBV28; a weak D match, TRBD1 (5 bases). The germline V gene has CDR1 MDHEN and CDR2 SYDVKM. Trimming shortened V by 2 bases and J by 6 bases, and 19 bases separated the two germline ends. CDR3 length: 16 residues. In DNA form, the CDR3 reads TGTGCCAGCAGTTTAGGAGGGGTGAGTGAAACGAATGGCTACACCTTC. Translation gives CASSLGGVSETNGYTF.

This clonotype has at least ten counts. V gene TRBV7-2 combines with J gene TRBJ2-7; 10 bases align to TRBD1. Germline V gene lookup returns CDR1 SGHTA and CDR2 FQGNSA. V lost 3 bases and J lost 3; bases outside the gene matches: 2. CDR3 length: 14 residues. The CDR3 DNA follows: TGTGCCAGCAGCTTGGGGGACAGGGGCTACGAGCAGTACTTC. Its translation is CASSLGDRGYEQYF.

This clonotype was detected ten times or more. The genes are TRBV7-9 and TRBJ1-1; possible D gene TRBD1, 5 bases. The CDR3 length is 14 residues. Germline V lookup: CDR1 SEHNR, CDR2 FQNEAQ (reference sequence). The ends were cut back, 5 bases at V and 5 bases at J, with 15 bases in the middle. CDR3: CASSRDPPGTEAFF. Here the CDR3 DNA reads TGTGCCAGCAGCAGGGACCCCCCGGGGACTGAAGCTTTCTTT.

This sequence joins TRBV12-3 or TRBV12-4 and TRBJ1-5; TRBD1 agrees at 9 bases. V lost 6 bases and J lost 10; bases outside the gene matches: 16. This CDR3 region has 16 residues. The CDR3 coding sequence is TGTGCCAGCAGCCCGGGACAGGGCTCCCCGGAGTACCCCCAGCATTTT. Its protein is CASSPGQGSPEYPQHF.

This clonotype came up many times. The chain couples TRBV29-1 to TRBJ2-2; D unresolved. The V end was cut by 5 bases, the J end by 0 bases, with 16 bases between. There are 16 residues in the CDR3. Germline values: CDR1 SQVTM, CDR2 ANQGSEA. CDR3 in amino acids: CSVPPTGGSNTGELFF. The DNA of the CDR3 is TGCAGCGTTCCTCCCACGGGCGGATCGAACACCGGGGAGCTGTTTTTT.

This clonotype was found many times. The J gene is TRBJ2-5, the V gene TRBV6-1, with D hard to call. Germline assignment: CDR1 MNHNS and CDR2 SASEGT. The CDR3 is made up of 16 amino acids. V gave up 6 bases and J gave up 5 bases, with 22 bases separating them. CDR3 residues: CASSPPNPRRVETQYF. CDR3 DNA sequence: TGTGCCAGCAGCCCTCCTAATCCCCGGCGCGTGGAGACCCAGTACTTC.

This clonotype was seen at least ten times. V is TRBV6-6 and J is TRBJ2-5; possibly TRBD1 or TRBD2 for D (5 bases each). V lost 7 bases, J lost 0 bases, and 18 bases lay in between. The CDR3 totals 16 residues. Germline CDR1 reads MNHNY; CDR2 reads SVGAGI (reference sequence). As DNA, the CDR3 is TGTGCCAGCACCTCGGGGTTCGGGGACCACCAAGAGACCCAGTACTTC. Amino acid sequence: CASTSGFGDHQETQYF.

This clonotype was counted a few times. The rearrangement joins TRBV18 to TRBJ2-1; D is uncertain. CDR1 and CDR2 from the germline V gene are KGHSH and LQKENI. The CDR3 extends over 13 amino acids. V was trimmed by 4 bases and J by 5 bases, leaving 9 bases between them. In DNA, the CDR3 is TGTGCCAGCTCACTGTCAAGGGACAATGAGCAGTTCTTC. Amino acid sequence: CASSLSRDNEQFF.

At least ten counts were recorded for this clonotype. This sequence joins TRBV27 and TRBJ2-1; the match to TRBD2 covers 15 bases. V shed 5 bases, J shed 7 bases, and the junction held 9 bases outside the gene matches. CDR1 is MNHEY and CDR2 is SMNVEV in the germline V gene (reference sequence). CDR3 length equals 17 residues. The CDR3 DNA sequence: TGTGCCAGCAGTCCGCGGACTAGCGGGGGGGCCACAAATGAGCAGTTCTTC. Translation gives CASSPRTSGGATNEQFF.

The CDR3 DNA follows: TGCGCCAGCAGCTTGGCCGGGCAGGTGACCGGGGAGCTGTTTTTT. Residues: CASSLAGQVTGELFF. The chain links TRBV5-1 to TRBJ2-2; the D is unclear. Trimming removed 0 bases at V and 5 bases at J, with 11 bases between. The CDR3 totals 15 residues. CDR1 is SGHRS, CDR2 YFSETQ, per germline.

This clonotype has a count of ten or more. This rearrangement joins TRBV7-9 to TRBJ2-2; 9 bases fit TRBD2. Per germline, CDR1 SEHNR and CDR2 FQNEAQ (reference sequence). This CDR3 is 17 amino acids long. J gave up 4 bases and V 7 bases, and 13 bases lay outside the gene matches. CDR3: CASTLQRLAGLTGELFF. As DNA, the CDR3 is TGTGCCAGCACCCTCCAGCGGCTAGCGGGGCTCACCGGGGAGCTGTTTTTT.

In this sample, this clonotype turned up many times. The rearrangement joins TRBV10-2 to TRBJ2-2, with a tentative D call TRBD2 (7 bases). Per the germline V gene, CDR1 is WSHSY and CDR2 is SAAADI. The CDR3 loop spans 16 amino acids. V lost 6 bases and J lost 4, with 18 bases in between. The CDR3 spells CASSTYGGRTTGELFF. The CDR3 DNA reads as TGCGCCAGCAGCACGTACGGGGGGCGTACCACCGGGGAGCTGTTTTTT.

This clonotype has ten or more counts. V usage is TRBV14 and J usage is TRBJ2-7; D gene unclear. CDR1 is SGHDN, CDR2 FVKESK, per germline. The V and J ends lost 0 bases and 8 bases respectively, with 5 bases between them. CDR3 length: 11 residues. The CDR3 DNA sequence: TGTGCCAGCAGCCAAGATTGGCAGCAGTACTTC. Its protein product is CASSQDWQQYF.

This clonotype was seen many times. The genes are TRBV7-6 and TRBJ2-1; 7 bases are a match to TRBD2. With 2 bases clipped from V and 2 bases from J, the junction kept 9 bases outside the gene matches. Germline CDR1 reads SGHVS; CDR2 reads FNYEAQ. This CDR3 spans 17 amino acids. CDR3 DNA sequence: TGTGCCAGCAGCTTAAAAGCGGGGCGGCCGACCTACAATGAGCAGTTCTTC. Translating it yields CASSLKAGRPTYNEQFF.

Ten or more counts support this clonotype. The chain uses TRBV7-9 and TRBJ1-4, with 9 bases lining up with TRBD1. This CDR3 region has 18 residues. The ends lost 3 bases at V and 2 bases at J; junction bases unmatched: 10. From germline, CDR1 is SEHNR and CDR2 FQNEAQ (reference sequence). CDR3 loop: CASSFRTGVLATNEKLFF. For the CDR3, the DNA is TGTGCCAGCAGCTTCAGGACAGGGGTGTTAGCTACTAATGAAAAACTGTTTTTT. Complete variable domain (other parts from reference TRBV7-9 and TRBJ1-4): DTGVSQNPRHKITKRGQNVTFRCDPISEHNRLYWYRQTLGQGPEFLTYFQNEAQLEKSRLLSDRFSAERPKGSFSTLEIQRTEQGDSAMYLCASSFRTGVLATNEKLFFGSGTQLSVL.

This clonotype was seen a handful of times. The rearrangement links TRBV18 to TRBJ2-5; 12 bases map to TRBD2. This CDR3 comprises 17 residues. Germline CDR1 is KGHSH and CDR2 is LQKENI. Trimming cost V 1 base and J 1 base; bases outside gene matches: 4. The CDR3 here is CASSPRTSGVIQETQYF. The CDR3 region has the DNA TGTGCCAGCTCACCACGGACTAGCGGGGTCATCCAAGAGACCCAGTACTTC. The variable domain in full, with the rest retrieved from reference TRBV18 and TRBJ2-5, is NAGVMQNPRHLVRRRGQEARLRCSPMKGHSHVYWYRQLPEEGLKFMVYLQKENIIDESGMPKERFSAEFPKEGPSILRIQQVVRGDSAAYFCASSPRTSGVIQETQYFGPGTRLLVL.

In this sample, this clonotype turned up many times. V and J are TRBV29-1 and TRBJ1-4, with D maybe TRBD1 (6 bases). Germline V lookup: CDR1 SQVTM, CDR2 ANQGSEA. This CDR3 comprises 15 residues. V was clipped by 6 bases and J by 0 bases, with 14 bases between them. This CDR3 reads CSVVTQGTTNEKLFF. CDR3 DNA sequence: TGCAGCGTCGTGACTCAGGGGACAACTAATGAAAAACTGTTTTTT.

Details on this clonotype: A much larger clone lies one base from this, so it may be a read error. The CDR3 ends on some other residue instead of the conserved phenylalanine or tryptophan, so this is likely a read error. The genes are TRBV6-5 and TRBJ1-4, with unresolved D. The germline CDR1 and CDR2 sequences are MNHEY and SVGAGI. The germline V and J ends were trimmed by 3 bases and 8 bases, with 10 bases remaining between them. This CDR3 has 13 residues. The CDR3 sequence is CASSYRSGEKLFL. In DNA, the CDR3 is TGTGCCAGCAGTTATAGGTCCGGAGAAAAACTGTTTCTT.

This clonotype was counted many times. The chain uses TRBV6-5 and TRBJ1-1, with 12 positions matching TRBD1. V dropped 2 bases and J dropped 1; count of bases not matched to a gene: 2. The length of the CDR3 is 16 residues. Germline values: CDR1 MNHEY, CDR2 SVGAGI. CDR3 in DNA: TGTGCCAGCAGTTACGGGACAGGGGGCGCGAACACTGAAGCTTTCTTT. Its protein is CASSYGTGGANTEAFF.

This clonotype was counted at least ten times. This chain uses TRBV7-2 with TRBJ1-4; 7 bases line up with TRBD1. Per germline, CDR1 SGHTA and CDR2 FQGNSA. After removal of 5 bases from V and 0 bases from J, the junction contained 3 bases not matched to a gene. This CDR3 contains 15 residues. CDR3 protein: CASSIQGATNEKLFF. The DNA of the CDR3 is TGTGCCAGCAGCATCCAGGGGGCAACTAATGAAAAACTGTTTTTT.

This clonotype has a count of ten or more. This chain joins TRBV5-1 and TRBJ1-1, with D hard to call. The germline V gene has CDR1 SGHRS and CDR2 YFSETQ. The V gene lost 0 bases and the J gene lost 1 base, with 10 bases spanning the gap. The length of the CDR3 is 15 residues. The CDR3 loop is CASSLDGRKNTEAFF. The CDR3, as DNA: TGCGCCAGCAGCTTGGATGGGAGAAAGAACACTGAAGCTTTCTTT.

Many counts were recorded for this clonotype. This chain links TRBV27 with TRBJ2-1, with TRBD2 matching 10 bases. The CDR3 is 13 amino acids. V trimming: 10 bases; J trimming: 6 bases; junction bases outside the gene matches: 6. Germline V gene lookup returns CDR1 MNHEY and CDR2 SMNVEV (reference sequence). The chain's CDR3 is CATRLAGINEQFF. CDR3 DNA sequence: TGTGCCACTCGACTAGCGGGTATCAATGAGCAGTTCTTC.

At least ten counts were recorded for this clonotype. The chain employs TRBV6-5 and TRBJ2-3; D perhaps matches TRBD2 (6 bases). There are 16 residues in the CDR3. Per germline, CDR1 MNHEY and CDR2 SVGAGI. Trimming took 4 bases from V and 10 from J, leaving 24 bases between them. Written as DNA, the CDR3 is TGTGCCAGCAGTTTACTGGGGAGGACGCTCCAAACCCCGCAGTATTTT. Its translation: CASSLLGRTLQTPQYF.

This clonotype was seen many times. The V call is TRBV19, the J call TRBJ2-2; no firm D call. Germline CDR1 and CDR2: LNHDA and SQIVND (reference sequence). The CDR3 contains 15 residues. Trimming stripped 7 bases from V and 0 bases from J, with 12 bases between. The CDR3 here is CASTFGNANTGELFF. The CDR3, as DNA: TGTGCCAGTACCTTCGGCAACGCGAACACCGGGGAGCTGTTTTTT.